This T cell receptor (beta chain) is drawn from a study of cytomegalovirus exposure and HLA in healthy donors. 13 Jbeta primers and 60 Vbeta primers were used for the PCR. The method was immunoSEQ multiplex PCR; TCRdb's version includes in-frame clones alone and lacks a portion of them. This table has about 160,000 clones, 60% to 80% appearing once. The CDR3 is 16 amino acids. V lost 0 bases to trimming and J lost 1 base; unmatched junction nucleotides: 4. Germline CDR1 SGHNT, CDR2 YYREEE (reference sequence). The chain is built from TRBV5-4 and TRBJ2-3; 8 bases line up with TRBD2. The sample taken for sequencing was PBMCs. This TCR came from a middle-aged man in good health and CMV-seropositive. The CDR3 region has the DNA TGTGCCAGCAGCTTGGTGCGTAGCGGGGGCACAGATACGCAGTATTTT. Translation gives CASSLVRSGGTDTQYF.